What follows are 13 T cell receptor beta chains derived from one specimen sequenced in a study of T cell repertoires in cytomegalovirus infection. These receptors' targets are unknown. From the reads, TCRdb called clonotypes with MiXCR, one entry per CDR3 protein. Of some 940,000 distinct CDR3 sequences listed, approximately 32% are singletons. The specimen was cultured CD8+ T cells from PBMCs, collected from culture after CMV antigen stimulation. The receptors shown here come from a human donor in good health (CMV status not recorded). Some clones in this sample may be carry-over from other donors' samples.

This clonotype was counted a few times. The chain employs TRBV10-3 and TRBJ2-5, with 8 positions matching TRBD2. CDR3 length equals 15 residues. Germline loops: CDR1 ENHRY, CDR2 SYGVKD. Trimming took 2 bases from V and 2 from J; bases not matched to a gene: 4. CDR3 protein: CAISEGVAGQETQYF. The DNA for the CDR3 is TGTGCCATCAGTGAGGGGGTAGCGGGGCAAGAGACCCAGTACTTC.

The V gene is TRBV6-5, the J gene TRBJ1-1; D is unresolved. Germline V gene lookup returns CDR1 MNHEY and CDR2 SVGAGI. V lost 5 bases to trimming and J lost 7 bases, with 17 bases between them. The CDR3 loop spans 14 amino acids. CDR3 in DNA: TGTGCCAGCAGTCCCTCGAAGGGCGGCGGTGAAGCTTTCTTT. It encodes CASSPSKGGGEAFF.

The V and J genes are TRBV7-9 and TRBJ2-3; 8 positions agree with TRBD2. The CDR3 has 16 amino acids. The junction had 9 bases not matched to a gene; V was cut back by 2 bases and J by 5 bases. The germline V gene encodes CDR1 SEHNR and CDR2 FQNEAQ (reference sequence). CDR3 nucleotides: TGTGCCAGCAGCTTATCGGTTAGCGGGGTGAGAGATACGCAGTATTTT. This translates into CASSLSVSGVRDTQYF.

The rearrangement links TRBV25-1 to TRBJ1-2; D gene ambiguous. V was cut by 10 bases and J by 4 bases, with 16 bases left in between. Germline CDR1 reads MGHDK; CDR2 reads SYGVNS. The CDR3 runs to 13 residues. The CDR3 loop reads CATQSPGRYGYTF. DNA of the CDR3: TGTGCCACCCAGAGCCCAGGCCGCTATGGCTACACCTTC.

This clonotype came up once. The junction shows a germline mismatch at one end, possibly a read error. V is TRBV7-8 and J is TRBJ1-3; D not resolved. CDR1 SGHVS and CDR2 FQNEAQ come from the germline V gene. The length of the CDR3 is 19 residues. In nucleotides, the CDR3 is TGTGCCGGCAGCTTAGCGGTCCCAGGACGGACGAGCTCTGGAAACACCATATATTTT. Its protein product is CAGSLAVPGRTSSGNTIYF.

The chain is built from TRBV7-8 and TRBJ2-7; D is ambiguous. The CDR3 totals 14 residues. Germline V CDR1 and CDR2: SGHVS, FQNEAQ. V lost 1 base to trimming and J lost 2 bases, with 9 bases between them. The chain's CDR3 is CASSLGRSTYEQYF. Here the CDR3 DNA reads TGTGCCAGCAGCTTAGGTCGGTCTACCTACGAGCAGTACTTC.

The chain carries TRBV6-2 or TRBV6-3 and TRBJ2-2; D is unclear. The V and J ends lost 6 bases and 5 bases respectively, with 7 bases between them. The CDR3 contains 12 residues. Germline CDR1 and CDR2: MNHEY and SVGEGT. CDR3 residues: CASRKITGELFF. DNA for the CDR3: TGTGCCAGCAGAAAGATTACCGGGGAGCTGTTTTTT.

This rearrangement joins TRBV6-2 or TRBV6-3 to TRBJ2-6; D is undetermined. This CDR3 is built from 14 residues. From germline, CDR1 is MNHEY and CDR2 SVGEGT. Deletions cut 1 base from V and 0 bases from J, with 1 base between. CDR3: CASSYFSGANVLTF. Written as DNA, the CDR3 is TGTGCCAGCAGTTACTTCTCTGGGGCCAACGTCCTGACTTTC.

The DNA of the CDR3 is TGTGCCAGCAGTCCGGGCAGTGGGAATGACTACGAGCAGTACGTC. Protein product: CASSPGSGNDYEQYV. The chain employs TRBV6-8 and TRBJ2-7; no definite D call. V was pared by 5 bases and J by 3 bases, with 17 bases between. This CDR3 is 15 amino acids long. CDR1 is MNHGY, CDR2 SAAAGT, per germline.

The chain couples TRBV27 to TRBJ2-3; the D gene could be TRBD1 or TRBD2 (5 bases each). The germline V gene has CDR1 MNHEY and CDR2 SMNVEV (reference sequence). Deletions cut 7 bases from V and 3 bases from J, with 14 bases between. The CDR3 is 14 amino acids. DNA of the CDR3: TGTGCCAGCATGGGACCTGGGCCTACAGATACGCAGTATTTT. This sequence encodes CASMGPGPTDTQYF.

This clonotype was observed a handful of times. CDR3 coding DNA: TGTGCTAGTGGTTTCCTAGCGGGACAGGGGCTCTACGAGCAGTACTTC. Protein sequence: CASGFLAGQGLYEQYF. The V call is TRBV12-5, the J call TRBJ2-7, with D possibly TRBD1 on 10 matching bases. The germline CDR1 and CDR2 sequences are LGHNT and FRNRAP. CDR3 length equals 16 residues. Trimming took off 3 bases at V and 3 bases at J, with 18 bases between the two ends.

The CDR3 here is CASSPARGSYEQYV. The CDR3 coding sequence is TGTGCCAGCAGTCCAGCCAGGGGTTCCTACGAGCAGTACGTC. J is TRBJ2-7 and V is TRBV28, with D perhaps TRBD1 (6 bases). Germline V lookup: CDR1 MDHEN, CDR2 SYDVKM. The CDR3 totals 14 residues. V shed 5 bases and J shed 1 base, with 12 bases lying between them.

This chain connects TRBV28 to TRBJ2-1; a possible D gene is TRBD2 (5 bases). The CDR3 length is 15 residues. Trimming pared 5 bases from V and 8 bases from J, leaving 19 bases between. The germline CDR1 and CDR2 sequences are MDHEN and SYDVKM. CDR3 nucleotides: TGTGCCAGCAGTCCTGGACTGGGTTTAAGCGATGAGCAGTTCTTC. Its translation is CASSPGLGLSDEQFF. Combining the CDR3 with reference TRBV28 and TRBJ2-1 gives the whole variable domain DVKVTQSSRYLVKRTGEKVFLECVQDMDHENMFWYRQDPGLGLRLIYFSYDVKMKEKGDIPEGYSVSREKKERFSLILESASTNQTSMYLCASSPGLGLSDEQFFGPGTRLTVL.